This TCR beta chain was retrieved from a study of cytomegalovirus exposure and HLA in healthy donors. Study results and limitations: Several of the most significant clusters appeared, in a later analysis, to be linked to common viral pathogens. Previous analysis showed most TCR beta V segments were productive about 90% or about 30% of the time. A later analysis associated 15,000 or so TCR beta sequences with HLA alleles at a 0.05 false discovery rate.

With regard to this clone: No antigen is known for it.

A multiplex PCR was run with 60 Vbeta primers and 13 Jbeta primers. The protocol was immunoSEQ multiplex PCR, while the TCRdb copy is restricted to in-frame clones and leaves out a portion. The sample includes about 120,000 clones, 70% to 80% seen only once; the top ten take 3.5% to 4.5%. Input material: PBMCs. This receptor was taken from a man aged 25 to 40 in good health and CMV-seropositive.

CDR3 sequence (DNA): TGTGCCAGCTCACCTCGGGCAGCGGACTCTGGAAACACCATATATTTT. Translated, it gives CASSPRAADSGNTIYF. This sequence joins TRBV18 and TRBJ1-3; D unclear. From germline, CDR1 is KGHSH and CDR2 LQKENI. The CDR3 has 16 amino acids. Trimming left V 3 bases short and J 0 bases short, with 12 bases between.